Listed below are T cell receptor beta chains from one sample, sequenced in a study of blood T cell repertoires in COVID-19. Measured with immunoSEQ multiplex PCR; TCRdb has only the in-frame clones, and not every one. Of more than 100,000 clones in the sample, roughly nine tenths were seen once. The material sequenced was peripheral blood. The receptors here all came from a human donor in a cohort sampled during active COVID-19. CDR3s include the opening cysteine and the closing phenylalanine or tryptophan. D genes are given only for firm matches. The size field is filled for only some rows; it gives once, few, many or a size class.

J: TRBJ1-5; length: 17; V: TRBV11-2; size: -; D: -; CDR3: CASSLDLEGRSNQPQHF; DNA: TGTGCCAGCAGCTTAGATCTGGAGGGGCGTAGCAATCAGCCCCAGCATTTT
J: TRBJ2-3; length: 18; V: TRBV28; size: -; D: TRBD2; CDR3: CASSLGLAGGGALDTQYF; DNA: TGTGCCAGCAGTTTGGGGTTAGCGGGGGGAGGGGCTTTAGATACGCAGTATTTT
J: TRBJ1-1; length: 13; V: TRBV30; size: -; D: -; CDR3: CAWSSGVHTEAFF; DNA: TGTGCCTGGAGTTCGGGGGTGCACACTGAAGCTTTCTTT
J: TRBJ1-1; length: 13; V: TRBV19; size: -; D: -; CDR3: CASSIGVNTEAFF; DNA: TGTGCCAGTAGTATTGGAGTGAACACTGAAGCTTTCTTT
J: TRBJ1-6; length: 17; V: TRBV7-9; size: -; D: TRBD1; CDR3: CASSAGGLSSYNSPLHF; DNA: TGTGCCAGCAGCGCAGGGGGTTTGAGCTCCTATAATTCACCCCTCCACTTT
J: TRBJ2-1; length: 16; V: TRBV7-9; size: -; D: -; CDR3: CASSLFLGVSYNEQFF; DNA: TGTGCCAGCAGCTTATTCCTCGGGGTTTCCTACAATGAGCAGTTCTTC
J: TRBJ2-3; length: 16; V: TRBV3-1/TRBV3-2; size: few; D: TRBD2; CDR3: CASSPPLAVSTDTQYF; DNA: TGTGCCAGCAGCCCCCCCCTAGCGGTTAGCACAGATACGCAGTATTTT
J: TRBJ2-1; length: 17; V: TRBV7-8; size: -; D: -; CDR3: CASSLLAGAYSYNEQFF; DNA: TGTGCCAGCAGCTTACTGGCGGGGGCCTACTCCTACAATGAGCAGTTCTTC
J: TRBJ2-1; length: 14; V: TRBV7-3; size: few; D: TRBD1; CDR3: CASSLTDRTKEQFF; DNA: TGTGCCAGCAGCTTAACGGACAGGACAAAAGAGCAGTTCTTC
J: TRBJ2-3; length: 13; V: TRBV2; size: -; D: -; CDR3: CASSFNRVDTQYF; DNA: TGTGCCAGCAGTTTCAACAGGGTGGATACGCAGTATTTT
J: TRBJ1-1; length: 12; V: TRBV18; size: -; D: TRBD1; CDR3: CASSPAQGGAFF; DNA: TGTGCCAGCTCACCAGCTCAGGGGGGAGCTTTCTTT
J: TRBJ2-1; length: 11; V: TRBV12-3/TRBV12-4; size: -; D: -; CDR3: CASSSRWKQFF; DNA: TGTGCCAGCAGTTCGCGGTGGAAACAGTTCTTC
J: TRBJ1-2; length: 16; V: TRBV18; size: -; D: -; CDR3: CASSPLPAVQGYGYTF; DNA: TGTGCCAGCTCACCACTCCCCGCAGTTCAGGGCTATGGCTACACCTTC